Sequencing of this TCR beta chain was carried out in a study of human T cells and chemical hapten exposure. TCRdb redid the calling of the RACE reads with MiXCR, one entry per CDR3 protein. The sample has about 93,000 distinct CDR3 sequences; about 8.6% are singletons. There are many counts of this clonotype. The CDR3 contains 18 residues. Looked up from germline, CDR1 is DFQATT and CDR2 is SNEGSKA (reference sequence). V was cut by 0 bases and J by 6 bases, with 25 bases left in between. Time point noted: healthy volunteer bleed at 2 weeks. Unfractionated whole blood was the source from which total RNA was extracted.

This TCR came from a female donor in good health. Some clones in this sample may be carry-over from other donors' samples. The chain recombines TRBV20-1 with TRBJ2-3, with a weak D call TRBD1 (6 bases). Sequencing was done on a sample of whole blood. This CDR3 is CSARDRSGRGGEFDTQYF. CDR3 nucleotides: TGCAGTGCTAGAGATCGAAGTGGGAGAGGGGGTGAATTCGATACGCAGTATTTT.